This T cell receptor beta chain was found in a study of shared clonotypes between healthy human individuals. The wider study: Each donor's CD4 naive and CD4 memory cells filled three plates apiece, CD8 naive two, and CD8 memory one.

Trimming cost V 6 bases and J 8 bases; bases outside gene matches: 11. The germline V gene encodes CDR1 MNHNS and CDR2 SASEGT. There are 15 residues in the CDR3. The assay ran at deep level. Assay used: immunoSEQ multiplex PCR; TCRdb lists only in-frame clones, some missing. The repertoire holds about 960,000 clones, 70% to 85% seen once, with roughly 1.5% in the top ten. Sequenced material: memory CD4+ T cells sorted from blood. Subset given: CD45RA-negative fraction. The chain has TRBV6-1 and TRBJ1-2; 11 bases align to TRBD1. The receptor comes from a man in his late teens or twenties in good health. CDR3 DNA: TGTGCCAGCAGGGAACACCGGGACAGGGGGGACGGCTACACCTTC. Its translation is CASREHRDRGDGYTF.